These T cell receptor beta chains were read from a single sample in a study of T cell responses to AZD1222 COVID-19 vaccine. This table comes from immunoSEQ multiplex PCR, and its TCRdb copy is limited to in-frame clones, with some not included. The top ten clones hold 2.5% to 3% of a sample with about 190,000 clones, about 87% of them seen once. The sample consisted of peripheral blood, taken on day 0 of MenACWY control vaccination. These TCRs come from an adult in good health. Both conserved end residues are part of each CDR3. A D gene is named only where the DNA matches it firmly. Expanded clones get a size class; other rows say once, few or many, or leave the size out.

j_call v_call clone_size d_call cdr3_aa cdr3_nt
TRBJ2-1 TRBV30 . TRBD2 CAWSRAGGYNEQFF TGTGCCTGGAGTCGAGCGGGGGGCTACAATGAGCAGTTCTTC
TRBJ2-7 TRBV14 . . CASSQGLLGSYEQYF TGTGCCAGCAGCCAAGGACTCCTCGGCTCCTACGAGCAGTACTTC
TRBJ1-1 TRBV6-2/TRBV6-3 . TRBD1 CASSLTGVYNTEAFF TGTGCCAGCAGTTTAACAGGGGTCTACAACACTGAAGCTTTCTTT
TRBJ2-7 TRBV29-1 . . CSVVGRDSSYEQYF TGCAGCGTTGTGGGGCGTGACAGCTCCTACGAGCAGTACTTC
TRBJ2-2 TRBV5-1 . . CASSLSTGFQAGELFF TGCGCCAGCAGCTTGTCTACCGGGTTTCAAGCCGGGGAGCTGTTTTTT
TRBJ2-7 TRBV6-5 . . CASSRPVGEQYF TGTGCCAGCAGCCGTCCCGTGGGCGAGCAGTACTTC
TRBJ1-6 TRBV4-1 . . CASSQVDQLYNSPLHF TGCGCCAGCAGCCAAGTCGACCAGCTATACAATTCACCCCTCCACTTT
TRBJ1-2 TRBV15 . TRBD1 CATSSGGYGYTF TGTGCCACCAGTTCAGGGGGCTATGGCTACACCTTC
TRBJ2-7 TRBV2 . TRBD1 CAIRTGALSESEQYF TGTGCCATCCGGACAGGCGCGCTGAGTGAGAGCGAGCAGTACTTC
TRBJ1-6 TRBV3-1/TRBV3-2 . . CASSQLGQGSGSPLHF TGTGCCAGCAGCCAACTTGGGCAGGGTTCGGGGTCACCCCTCCACTTT
TRBJ1-6 TRBV7-6 . . CASSLGTENSPLHF TGTGCCAGCAGCTTAGGGACAGAGAATTCACCCCTCCACTTT
TRBJ2-1 TRBV19 once . CASSIRLGSYNEQFF TGTGCCAGTAGTATACGGCTGGGCTCCTACAATGAGCAGTTCTTC
TRBJ1-3 TRBV10-3 . . CAISEVSSGNTIYF TGTGCCATCAGTGAGGTATCCTCTGGAAACACCATATATTTT
TRBJ2-3 TRBV7-9 . TRBD1 CASSTRGRPDTQYF TGTGCCAGCAGCACCAGGGGGCGCCCAGATACGCAGTATTTT
TRBJ1-5 TRBV7-8 . . CASSLARGGSYSNQPQHF TGTGCCAGCAGCTTAGCAAGGGGAGGCAGCTATAGCAATCAGCCCCAGCATTTT
TRBJ2-2 TRBV6-5 . . CASSYGGTGELFF TGTGCCAGCAGTTACGGGGGGACCGGGGAGCTGTTTTTT
TRBJ2-7 TRBV4-3 few . CASSQGSVDPAREQYF TGCGCCAGCAGCCAAGGTTCAGTGGACCCCGCTCGCGAGCAGTACTTC
TRBJ2-1 TRBV4-3 once . CASSQGAVGEQFF TGCGCCAGCAGCCAAGGGGCGGTCGGGGAGCAGTTCTTC
TRBJ2-7 TRBV28 . TRBD2 CASSRAATSGYEQYF TGTGCCAGCAGTCGCGCCGCGACTAGCGGCTACGAGCAGTACTTC
TRBJ1-4 TRBV9 once . CASSPRQTNEKLFF TGTGCCAGCAGCCCCCGACAGACGAATGAAAAACTGTTTTTT
TRBJ2-7 TRBV7-2 . TRBD1 CASSYMGDRAYEQYF TGTGCCAGCAGCTACATGGGGGACAGGGCCTACGAGCAGTACTTC
TRBJ2-3 TRBV12-3/TRBV12-4 . . CASSQGHGGLYF TGTGCCAGCAGTCAAGGGCACGGGGGGCTGTATTTT
TRBJ1-1 TRBV28 . . CASSNGNSGDTEAFF TGTGCCAGCAGCAATGGGAACAGCGGGGACACTGAAGCTTTCTTT
TRBJ1-1 TRBV29-1 . . CSVNRAELNTEAFF TGCAGCGTAAACAGGGCGGAATTGAACACTGAAGCTTTCTTT
TRBJ2-1 TRBV7-9 . . CASSWPMSSYNEQFF TGTGCCAGCAGCTGGCCGATGAGCTCCTACAATGAGCAGTTCTTC
TRBJ1-2 TRBV10-3 . TRBD1 CAISEPTRPGQWGYTF TGTGCCATCAGTGAGCCTACTCGACCGGGACAGTGGGGCTACACCTTC
TRBJ2-7 TRBV7-2 . TRBD2 CASSFPGLAGGPSYEQYF TGTGCCAGCAGCTTCCCGGGACTAGCGGGGGGGCCCTCCTACGAGCAGTACTTC
TRBJ2-2 TRBV6-2/TRBV6-3 . TRBD2 CASSKREAVSPGELFF TGTGCCAGCAGTAAGCGGGAGGCCGTTTCTCCCGGGGAGCTGTTTTTT
TRBJ1-1 TRBV18 few . CASSPPWGRTEAFF TGTGCCAGCTCACCACCGTGGGGGAGAACTGAAGCTTTCTTT
TRBJ2-2 TRBV13 . TRBD1 CASSLGGTGVSNTGELFF TGTGCCAGCAGCTTAGGGGGGACAGGGGTCTCGAACACCGGGGAGCTGTTTTTT
TRBJ1-1 TRBV25-1 . . CASSTGENTEAFF TGTGCCAGCAGTACGGGCGAGAACACTGAAGCTTTCTTT
TRBJ1-3 TRBV10-3 . . CAITGDLSGNTIYF TGTGCCATCACTGGGGACCTCTCTGGAAACACCATATATTTT
TRBJ1-2 TRBV10-3 . . CAISEHSNDGYTF TGTGCCATCAGTGAGCACAGCAACGATGGCTACACCTTC
TRBJ1-3 TRBV5-6 . TRBD1 CASSSGQLRNTIYF TGTGCCAGCAGCTCGGGACAGCTAAGAAACACCATATATTTT
TRBJ1-4 TRBV2 . TRBD1 CASSDRTGDNEKLFF TGTGCCAGCAGTGATCGGACAGGGGATAATGAAAAACTGTTTTTT
TRBJ2-2 TRBV28 . . CASWAGETGELFF TGTGCCAGCTGGGCAGGGGAGACCGGGGAGCTGTTTTTT
TRBJ2-7 TRBV3-1/TRBV3-2 few . CASSFRLVDGVEQYF TGTGCCAGCAGCTTCCGATTGGTCGACGGAGTTGAGCAGTACTTC